These T cell receptor beta chains were read from a single sample in a study of human T cells and chemical hapten exposure. Each CDR3 protein gets one entry after TCRdb re-called the RACE reads with MiXCR. The sample has around 120,000 distinct CDR3 sequences; roughly 12% are singletons. This specimen consisted of whole blood, obtained in connection with sensitization to the hapten diphenylcyclopropenone (DPC). These receptor sequences come from a woman in her forties or fifties with alopecia areata. Some clones in this sample may be carry-over from other donors' samples. Both conserved end residues are part of each CDR3. A D gene is named only where the DNA matches it firmly. Not every row has a clone size; where given, it reads once, few, many or a size class.

j_gene	abundance	d_gene	v_gene	CDR3aa	CDR3nt
TRBJ2-2	.	.	TRBV4-2	CASSQEPVEGTGELFF	TGTGCCAGCAGCCAAGAACCAGTGGAGGGCACCGGGGAGCTGTTTTTT
TRBJ2-7	few	.	TRBV7-9	CASSPDAGGLYEQYF	TGTGCCAGCAGCCCCGATGCAGGGGGACTCTACGAGCAGTACTTC
TRBJ1-1	.	.	TRBV10-1	CASSESRGLNTEAFF	TGCGCCAGCAGTGAGTCAAGAGGGCTGAACACTGAAGCTTTCTTT
TRBJ2-1	.	.	TRBV18	CASSRRQDRYNEQFF	TGTGCCAGCTCGCGAAGACAGGACCGTTACAATGAGCAGTTCTTC
TRBJ1-5	.	.	TRBV28	CASIPFFRSSEQHF	TGTGCCAGCATACCCTTTTTTAGGTCATCGGAACAGCATTTT
TRBJ1-1	few	.	TRBV7-6	CASTPEGNTEAFF	TGTGCCAGCACCCCAGAGGGGAACACTGAAGCTTTCTTT
TRBJ2-5	few	TRBD2	TRBV7-2	CASSFNPGLAYRETQYF	TGTGCCAGCAGCTTCAATCCGGGACTAGCGTACAGAGAGACCCAGTACTTC
TRBJ2-1	.	.	TRBV27	CASRRLGNKNEQFF	TGTGCCAGCAGAAGACTAGGAAATAAAAATGAGCAGTTCTTC
TRBJ2-1	many	TRBD2	TRBV23-1	CASTLNRGLAGEGEDNEQFF	TGCGCCAGCACCCTCAACCGGGGATTAGCGGGAGAGGGGGAAGACAATGAGCAGTTCTTC
TRBJ2-7	many	.	TRBV12-3/TRBV12-4	CASSLGGRTYEQYF	TGTGCCAGCAGTTTGGGCGGCAGAACCTACGAGCAGTACTTC
TRBJ2-1	.	.	TRBV5-1	CASSFPSYNEQFF	TGCGCCAGCAGCTTTCCATCCTACAATGAGCAGTTCTTC
TRBJ1-1	.	.	TRBV7-9	CASSGGTFRTEAFF	TGTGCCAGCAGCGGCGGGACCTTTCGGACTGAAGCTTTCTTT
TRBJ1-3	.	.	TRBV2	CASQGAGNTIYF	TGTGCCAGCCAGGGAGCTGGAAACACCATATATTTT
TRBJ1-1	many	.	TRBV6-2/TRBV6-3	CASSFGQLMNTEAFF	TGTGCCAGCAGCTTCGGACAGCTCATGAACACTGAAGCTTTCTTT
TRBJ2-7	.	.	TRBV4-2	CASSQDRQNYVLYEQYF	TGTGCCAGCAGCCAAGACAGACAGAACTACGTGCTCTACGAGCAGTACTTC
TRBJ1-1	few	.	TRBV29-1	CSVQGLTEAFF	TGCAGCGTTCAGGGACTGACTGAAGCTTTCTTT
TRBJ1-2	few	.	TRBV2	CASSAEGINYGYTF	TGTGCCAGCAGTGCGGAAGGTATTAACTATGGCTACACCTTC
TRBJ2-7	many	TRBD1	TRBV28	CASSLWGRGRSEQYF	TGTGCCAGCAGTTTATGGGGCAGGGGGCGGTCCGAGCAGTACTTC
TRBJ1-3	many	.	TRBV10-2	CASSSQGSGNTIYF	TGCGCCAGCAGTTCTCAGGGCTCTGGAAACACCATATATTTT
TRBJ1-6	many	.	TRBV20-1	CSARDARVQGGSPLHF	TGCAGTGCTAGAGATGCTCGAGTGCAGGGAGGTTCACCCCTCCACTTT
TRBJ2-5	many	.	TRBV3-1	CASREDRGSQETQYF	TGTGCCAGCAGGGAAGATCGGGGTTCGCAAGAGACCCAGTACTTC
TRBJ1-2	few	.	TRBV5-1	CASSLAALTSGYTF	TGCGCCAGCAGCTTGGCCGCGCTTACCAGTGGCTACACCTTC
TRBJ2-4	many	.	TRBV7-6	CASSLTSPLAENIQYF	TGTGCCAGCAGCTTAACATCCCCCCTTGCCGAAAACATTCAGTACTTC
TRBJ2-2	many	TRBD2	TRBV5-1	CASSLRPGTTLTGELFF	TGCGCCAGCAGCTTAAGACCCGGGACTACCCTGACCGGGGAGCTGTTTTTT
TRBJ2-7	.	.	TRBV29-1	CSAAGDGPSSYEQYF	TGCAGCGCCGCGGGTGACGGGCCAAGCTCCTACGAGCAGTACTTC
TRBJ2-2	few	TRBD1	TRBV20-1	CSAKLSTGGRGELFF	TGCAGTGCTAAACTCTCGACAGGGGGCAGGGGGGAGCTGTTTTTT
TRBJ2-6	.	.	TRBV18	CASSPPYTGANVLTF	TGTGCCAGCTCACCGCCTTATACCGGGGCCAACGTCCTGACTTTC
TRBJ1-1	few	.	TRBV5-1	CASSLVGANTEAFF	TGCGCCAGCAGCTTGGTCGGGGCGAACACTGAAGCTTTCTTT
TRBJ1-4	.	.	TRBV7-2	CASSLWMGEEKLFF	TGTGCCAGCAGCTTATGGATGGGTGAAGAAAAACTGTTTTTT
TRBJ2-1	.	.	TRBV3-1	CASRRSQGHIYNEQFF	TGTGCCAGCAGACGAAGCCAGGGACACATCTACAATGAGCAGTTCTTC
TRBJ1-1	few	.	TRBV18	CASSPSGARSTEAFF	TGTGCCAGCTCACCTAGCGGGGCCAGGAGCACTGAAGCTTTCTTT
TRBJ1-5	many	.	TRBV7-9	CASSLGLTSNQPQHF	TGTGCCAGCAGCTTAGGACTCACTAGCAATCAGCCCCAGCATTTT
TRBJ2-1	many	.	TRBV6-4	CASSESVAEYNEQFF	TGTGCCAGCAGTGAGTCAGTAGCGGAGTACAATGAGCAGTTCTTC
TRBJ2-3	.	TRBD1	TRBV28	CASSGDRYTDTQYF	TGTGCCAGCAGTGGGGACAGATACACAGATACGCAGTATTTT
TRBJ2-3	.	TRBD2	TRBV6-5	CASSYLRQGGTDTQYF	TGTGCCAGCAGTTACTTAAGGCAGGGAGGGACAGATACGCAGTATTTT
TRBJ2-7	few	.	TRBV6-2/TRBV6-3	CASTQTPGPYEQYF	TGTGCCAGCACCCAAACCCCCGGACCGTACGAGCAGTACTTC
TRBJ1-2	few	TRBD1	TRBV20-1	CSAGLRDRSPYGYTF	TGCAGCGCTGGCCTTCGGGACAGGTCTCCCTATGGCTACACCTTC
TRBJ2-7	few	.	TRBV28	CASSDKREQYF	TGTGCCAGCAGTGATAAGCGCGAGCAGTACTTC
TRBJ1-5	many	.	TRBV27	CASSLKQTNQPQHF	TGTGCCAGCAGTTTGAAACAGACCAATCAGCCCCAGCATTTT
TRBJ1-6	few	TRBD1	TRBV5-1	CASSVTGTGNSPLHF	TGCGCCAGCAGCGTAACCGGGACAGGAAATTCACCCCTCCACTTT
TRBJ2-5	.	.	TRBV6-5	CANSYSLVLGGGLETQYF	TGTGCCAACAGTTACTCTCTTGTTTTGGGAGGGGGGCTAGAGACCCAGTACTTC
TRBJ2-3	few	TRBD1	TRBV5-1	CASRFLRTGADTQYF	TGCGCCAGCAGGTTTTTACGGACAGGGGCAGATACGCAGTATTTT
TRBJ2-7	few	.	TRBV6-5	CASSYGGPPYEQYF	TGTGCCAGCAGTTACGGGGGACCGCCCTACGAGCAGTACTTC
TRBJ1-2	many	.	TRBV6-5	CASSPLERNGYTF	TGTGCCAGCAGTCCACTAGAAAGGAATGGCTACACCTTC
TRBJ2-2	.	.	TRBV14	CASSQEPAVPTGELFF	TGTGCCAGCAGCCAAGAGCCAGCAGTCCCCACCGGGGAGCTGTTTTTT
TRBJ2-3	few	.	TRBV13	CASSADVTDTQYF	TGTGCCAGCAGCGCCGACGTCACAGATACGCAGTATTTT
TRBJ2-7	few	TRBD1	TRBV3-1	CASSLSDRDYEQYF	TGTGCCAGCAGCCTTTCAGACAGGGACTACGAGCAGTACTTC
TRBJ2-7	many	.	TRBV3-1	CASSQESHEQYF	TGTGCCAGCAGCCAAGAGTCCCACGAGCAGTACTTC
TRBJ1-2	.	.	TRBV29-1	CSVEGLGDSNYGYTF	TGCAGCGTTGAAGGTTTGGGGGACTCTAACTATGGCTACACCTTC
TRBJ1-5	many	.	TRBV12-3/TRBV12-4	CASSDYRNQPQHF	TGTGCCAGCAGTGATTACAGGAATCAGCCCCAGCATTTT
TRBJ1-1	many	.	TRBV7-7	CASSFSGRTEAFF	TGTGCCAGCAGCTTCTCGGGGAGGACTGAAGCTTTCTTT
TRBJ2-2	many	.	TRBV7-7	CASSLGPSGELFF	TGTGCTAGCAGCTTAGGGCCGTCCGGGGAGCTGTTTTTT
TRBJ1-2	many	.	TRBV29-1	CSVYNRASKVNYGYTF	TGCAGCGTTTACAACCGGGCATCTAAAGTTAACTATGGCTACACCTTC
TRBJ1-1	.	.	TRBV5-1	CASSSTRRNQNTEAFF	TGCGCCAGCAGCTCGACCAGGAGGAACCAGAACACTGAAGCTTTCTTT
TRBJ1-3	few	TRBD1	TRBV12-3/TRBV12-4	CASSYLNPGQVSGNTIYF	TGTGCCAGCAGTTACCTCAATCCCGGACAGGTCTCTGGAAACACCATATATTTT
TRBJ1-1	few	.	TRBV27	CASSPKAGLNTEAFF	TGTGCCAGCAGTCCCAAAGCAGGGCTGAACACTGAAGCTTTCTTT